These 10 T cell receptor beta chains share one sample of origin, sequenced in a study. In TCRdb, the 5' RACE reads were re-called with MiXCR into one record per CDR3 protein. Here the sample spans approximately 60,000 distinct CDR3 sequences, more than 25% being singletons. Cells sorted as Tregs were CD4+, CD25+ and CD127-/low. The sample taken for sequencing was tumor-infiltrating Tregs sorted from the breast tumor. The origin of the receptors is a female donor with breast cancer.

This clonotype was counted between two and nine times. The gene calls are TRBV6-1 and TRBJ2-5; 9 nucleotides match TRBD1. CDR1 and CDR2 from the germline V gene are MNHNS and SASEGT. The CDR3 totals 15 residues. V lost 6 bases to trimming and J lost 5 bases; unmatched junction nucleotides: 10. CDR3 in DNA: TGTGCCAGCAGACTGGACAGGGGAATCGTGGAGACCCAGTACTTC. It is translated as CASRLDRGIVETQYF.

This clonotype was counted at least ten times. The chain couples TRBV12-3 or TRBV12-4 to TRBJ1-5; the D gene is possibly TRBD1 (6 bases). The CDR3 has 15 residues. The V gene lost 6 bases and the J gene lost 5 bases, with 17 bases spanning the gap. The CDR3 sequence: CASSPQGWPDQPQHF. The CDR3 DNA is TGTGCCAGCAGCCCGCAGGGGTGGCCGGATCAGCCCCAGCATTTT.

The sample holds many counts of this clonotype. The rearrangement joins TRBV7-2 to TRBJ2-5, with D perhaps being TRBD1 or TRBD2 (5 bases each). The CDR3 is 14 amino acids. V lost 1 base and J lost 2, with 8 bases in between. Germline-derived CDR1 and CDR2 are SGHTA and FQGNSA. The CDR3 DNA sequence: TGTGCCAGCAGCTTAGGGGGGTGGCAAGAGACCCAGTACTTC. This gives the protein CASSLGGWQETQYF.

This chain connects TRBV9 to TRBJ1-3; 7 positions match TRBD1. The CDR3 length is 17 residues. Trimming cost V 2 bases and J 4 bases; bases outside gene matches: 12. Germline-derived CDR1 and CDR2 are SGDLS and YYNGEE. The CDR3 DNA follows: TGTGCCAGCAGCGTCTCAACAGGGGCTTATCCCGGAAACACCATATATTTT. Translated: CASSVSTGAYPGNTIYF.

This clonotype has only a few counts. The chain carries TRBV6-5 and TRBJ1-1, with TRBD1 matching 7 bases. The V and J ends lost 6 bases and 0 bases, in that order; junction bases with no gene match: 10. CDR3 length: 16 residues. Germline V gives CDR1 MNHEY, CDR2 SVGAGI. CDR3 DNA: TGTGCCAGCAGCAGGGGGGCAGGGGTTATGAACACTGAAGCTTTCTTT. Protein sequence: CASSRGAGVMNTEAFF.

The chain recombines TRBV7-9 with TRBJ2-2, with D perhaps matching TRBD2 (6 bases). V dropped 3 bases and J dropped 0 bases, with 14 bases sitting between them. The CDR3 contains 17 residues. Germline V gene lookup returns CDR1 SEHNR and CDR2 FQNEAQ (reference sequence). Here the CDR3 reads CASSLGGTSSNTGELFF. The CDR3 nucleotides read TGTGCCAGCAGCTTGGGCGGGACCTCCTCGAACACCGGGGAGCTGTTTTTT. Supplemented by reference TRBV7-9 and TRBJ2-2, the full variable domain reads DTGVSQNPRHKITKRGQNVTFRCDPISEHNRLYWYRQTLGQGPEFLTYFQNEAQLEKSRLLSDRFSAERPKGSFSTLEIQRTEQGDSAMYLCASSLGGTSSNTGELFFGEGSRLTVL.

V is TRBV29-1 and J is TRBJ1-2, with TRBD1 matching over 7 bases. The CDR3 covers 13 residues. Germline-derived CDR1 and CDR2 are SQVTM and ANQGSEA. The CDR3 loop reads CSVREGDSYGYTF. The CDR3 region has the DNA TGCAGTGTCAGGGAGGGGGACAGCTATGGCTACACCTTC.

This rearrangement joins TRBV20-1 to TRBJ2-6, with D perhaps matching TRBD1 (8 bases). Germline V gives CDR1 DFQATT, CDR2 SNEGSKA (reference sequence). V lost 2 bases, J lost 0 bases, and 17 bases lay in between. The CDR3 consists of 18 residues. The CDR3, as DNA: TGCAGTGCTAGAAGTTCACAGGGGGGGAACTCTGGGGCCAACGTCCTGACTTTC. Its protein is CSARSSQGGNSGANVLTF.

The rearrangement joins TRBV4-1 to TRBJ2-5; 10 nucleotides match TRBD1. The V gene end was trimmed by 6 bases and the J gene end by 3 bases; junction bases not matched to a gene: 4. This CDR3 contains 14 residues. In germline, CDR1 is MGHRA, CDR2 YSYEKL. CDR3 residues: CASRRTGGEETQYF. DNA of the CDR3: TGCGCCAGCAGGCGGACAGGGGGAGAAGAGACCCAGTACTTC.

This chain joins TRBV12-3 or TRBV12-4 and TRBJ2-5; D unclear. The CDR3 contains 13 residues. V was shortened by 8 bases and J by 5 bases, with 15 bases between the two germline ends. The CDR3 DNA sequence: TGTGCCAGCTCGATTCGGTCCCGGGAGACCCAGTACTTC. This codes for CASSIRSRETQYF.